This T cell receptor beta chain was identified in a study of T cells in Graves' hyperthyroidism and ophthalmopathy (dated by TCRdb to between 2018 and 2021). Study-wide context: To identify distinguishing TCR V-J signatures, a discovery cohort of 90 to 100 patients was used, comprising roughly 45 with Graves' ophthalmopathy and 57 with stable Graves' hyperthyroidism. Once sampling was done, hyperthyroidism patients were given methimazole at a starting dose of 30 mg daily, whereas ophthalmopathy patients were given high-dose intravenous methylprednisolone. Prospective prediction of ophthalmopathy was tested in an independent validation cohort of some 20 hyperthyroidism patients and 17 patients who later progressed to ophthalmopathy. In several Graves' hyperthyroidism patients, the study also compared T-cell repertoires from thyroid tissue with T-cell repertoires from blood. The approximately 100 discovery patients were randomly divided into training and test sets at a 7:3 ratio. TCR Vbeta CDR3 sequencing of 130 to 150 peripheral blood samples (more than 40 ophthalmopathy, over 70 hyperthyroidism and 17 progressor patients) is reported in the paper.

The TCR beta CDR3 regions were amplified from RNA transcripts. The first round of RT-PCR for the TCR CDR3 was performed with the HTBI primer set and the Qiagen OneStep RT-PCR kit. The libraries were constructed in a second round of multiplex PCR and then size-selected and purified. The libraries were sequenced on an Illumina HiSeq2000 using paired-end 100 bp reads. On the study's bioinformatics: SOAPnuke was used to process the raw data, removing reads that contained adapters or uncalled bases, had a mean Phred below 15, or lacked an exact match to the constant primer or identifier. COPE v1.2.5 was used to merge the high-quality paired reads, and each unique nucleotide sequence was defined as a clonotype. MiTCR v1.1 was used to align the clonotypes against IMGT TRBV, TRBD and TRBJ reference segments. The analysis included only V-J combinations with a frequency above 0.0001, which together covered about 99% of the repertoires. A TCS score was defined as the ratio of F50 (clonal expansion) to E x V (chaos), with BLOSUM62-based TCRdist applied between CDR3 peptides within each V-J. Welch's t-statistics and random forest reduced some 510 V-J features to about 12, which were used in a naive Bayes classifier (R e1071). The Morisita-Horn index was used to measure how similar the thyroid and blood repertoires were. In TCRdb, the public reads were trimmed at Q25 with fastp and aligned with MiXCR, with productive beta chains retained. Identical CDR3 protein sequences are pooled into one entry, listed with their most common genes and DNA. The V and J calls, along with clone size, are taken from TCRdb and not from the paper's own processing. This sample is represented by about 610,000 distinct CDR3 sequences; about 45% of them were singletons. The top ten clonotypes cover around 7.7% of the sample.

From the germline V gene, CDR1 is SGHDT and CDR2 is YYEEEE. The CDR3 starts with the cysteine, ends with the phenylalanine, and has 14 residues. The only DNA kept is the CDR3, 42 bases in frame from the first base. A distance of 14 bases separates the germline ends of V and J, which lose 4 bases and 4 bases respectively. This clonotype was found many times. Its target antigen remains unknown. Nothing much larger sits one base from this clone, and base qualities are not available. Stable Graves' hyperthyroidism was defined as no progression to ophthalmopathy during 18 months of follow-up. The hyperthyroidism patients were between 18 and 65 years old and newly diagnosed, with a disease duration of less than 2 months. Exclusion was applied to patients with uncontrolled infections, other autoimmune diseases, pregnancy or lactation. Diagnoses were established on the basis of clinical symptoms, serum thyroxine and TRAb, thyroid ultrasound, and orbital computed tomography. Trizol reagent was used to extract total RNA, and RNA quality was then checked on an Agilent 2100 Bioanalyzer.

Results the study describes overall, beyond this receptor: A model built on a 13 V-J signature distinguished ophthalmopathy from stable hyperthyroidism, reaching 87.88% sensitivity and 81.08% specificity in cross-validation and 80%/75% in testing. Blood samples also contained most of the expanded thyroid clonotypes (frequency above 0.001), which suggests that blood repertoires may reflect thyroid immune responses. During validation, the model predicted progression to ophthalmopathy a median of about 6.3 months ahead of onset, with roughly 65% sensitivity and more than 72% specificity. Sample size was not statistically predetermined, and blinding of investigators to group allocation was not performed.

The TCR sequence derives from a woman younger than 35 with Graves' hyperthyroidism. Material for sequencing was peripheral blood or thyroid tissue (not recorded which). The V gene is TRBV5-6 and the J gene is TRBJ1-2; the D gene identity is not certain. In nucleotides, the sequence is TGTGCCAGCAGCCCCCTCGTTGTTGCCTATGGCTACACCTTC. This encodes CASSPLVVAYGYTF.